This T cell receptor beta chain was identified during a study of shared clonotypes between healthy human individuals. As for the study in general: Ranging from 18 to 49 in age, donors were a couple of women and three men.

Overall study results and limits: What naive subsets generally showed was a larger estimated richness than memory subsets showed. Clonotypes shared by all four donors outscored non-shared clonotypes in generation probability.

From germline, CDR1 is SQVTM and CDR2 ANQGSEA. Trimming took 3 bases from V and 5 from J; bases not matched to a gene: 3. The CDR3 is 12 amino acids. Using immunoSEQ multiplex PCR, the repertoire was profiled, and TCRdb retains in-frame clones only, with some absent. The sample includes approximately 2.1 million clones, about 92% of them seen just once. In the case of this clone: Its antigen remains unidentified.

V gene TRBV29-1 combines with J gene TRBJ2-5; 7 bases line up with TRBD1. The clonotype was recovered from a man aged 18-30 years in good health. Some clones in this sample may be carry-over from other donors' samples. The sequenced sample was naive CD4+ T cells from PBMCs. Subset: CD45RA+ positively selected. The CDR3 reads CSVDNRGETQYF. CDR3 coding DNA: TGCAGCGTTGATAACAGGGGCGAGACCCAGTACTTC.